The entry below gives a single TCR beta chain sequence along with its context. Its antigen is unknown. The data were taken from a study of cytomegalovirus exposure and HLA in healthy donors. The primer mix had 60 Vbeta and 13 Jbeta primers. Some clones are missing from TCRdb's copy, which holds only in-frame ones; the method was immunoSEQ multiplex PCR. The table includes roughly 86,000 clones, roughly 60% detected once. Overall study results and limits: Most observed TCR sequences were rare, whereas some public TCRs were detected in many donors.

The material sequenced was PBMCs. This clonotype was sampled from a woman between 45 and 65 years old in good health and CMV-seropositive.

CDR3 DNA sequence: TGTGCCAGCAGCCTACCTCCGAACACCGGGGAGCTGTTTTTT. Protein sequence: CASSLPPNTGELFF. V is TRBV7-3 and J is TRBJ2-2, with D uncertain. V shed 5 bases and J shed 0 bases, with 7 bases lying between them. This CDR3 contains 14 residues. CDR1 and CDR2 (germline): SGHTA, FQGTGA.